A selection of T cell receptor beta chains follows, all from one sample in a study of blood T cell repertoires in COVID-19. Assay used: immunoSEQ multiplex PCR; TCRdb lists only in-frame clones, some missing. The sample lists about 33,000 clones; around 84% were seen once. What was sequenced was peripheral blood. These receptors all stem from a human donor in a cohort sampled during active COVID-19. CDR3s include the opening cysteine and the closing phenylalanine or tryptophan. A D gene is named only where the DNA matches it firmly. Clone size is stated in some rows and not others, as once, few, many or a class when expanded.

clone_size: -
cdr3_length: 14
v_call: TRBV6-5
d_call: -
j_call: TRBJ1-4
cdr3_aa: CASSTTGGSEKLFF
cdr3_nt: TGTGCCAGCAGTACGACAGGAGGTAGTGAAAAACTGTTTTTT

clone_size: -
cdr3_length: 17
v_call: TRBV18
d_call: TRBD1
j_call: TRBJ2-6
cdr3_aa: CASSPRDRVLGANVLTF
cdr3_nt: TGTGCCAGCTCACCCCGGGACAGGGTCCTTGGGGCCAACGTCCTGACTTTC

clone_size: -
cdr3_length: 14
v_call: TRBV9
d_call: -
j_call: TRBJ1-1
cdr3_aa: CASSVSGENTEAFF
cdr3_nt: TGTGCCAGCAGCGTATCCGGGGAGAACACTGAAGCTTTCTTT

clone_size: -
cdr3_length: 15
v_call: TRBV5-6
d_call: TRBD1
j_call: TRBJ2-5
cdr3_aa: CASSSVDRVVETQYF
cdr3_nt: TGTGCCAGCAGCTCTGTTGACAGGGTCGTGGAGACCCAGTACTTC

clone_size: -
cdr3_length: 18
v_call: TRBV7-8
d_call: -
j_call: TRBJ2-5
cdr3_aa: CASSSRPPVRKGKETQYF
cdr3_nt: TGTGCCAGCAGCTCCCGACCCCCCGTCAGGAAGGGGAAAGAGACCCAGTACTTC

clone_size: -
cdr3_length: 12
v_call: TRBV7-9
d_call: -
j_call: TRBJ2-7
cdr3_aa: CASSSLASEQYF
cdr3_nt: TGTGCCAGCAGCTCCCTGGCTTCCGAGCAGTACTTC

clone_size: -
cdr3_length: 13
v_call: TRBV6-5
d_call: -
j_call: TRBJ1-3
cdr3_aa: CASIQEAGNTIYF
cdr3_nt: TGTGCCAGCATACAGGAAGCTGGAAACACCATATATTTT

clone_size: -
cdr3_length: 16
v_call: TRBV23-1
d_call: -
j_call: TRBJ1-4
cdr3_aa: CASSPKPARHNEKLFF
cdr3_nt: TGCGCCAGCAGTCCCAAACCCGCTCGACATAATGAAAAACTGTTTTTT

clone_size: -
cdr3_length: 15
v_call: TRBV6-5
d_call: TRBD1
j_call: TRBJ2-1
cdr3_aa: CASSYRRQGRNEQFF
cdr3_nt: TGTGCCAGCAGTTATCGAAGACAGGGCCGCAATGAGCAGTTCTTC

clone_size: -
cdr3_length: 15
v_call: TRBV19
d_call: TRBD1
j_call: TRBJ1-1
cdr3_aa: CATRGAGTGDTEAFF
cdr3_nt: TGTGCCACCCGAGGGGCCGGGACAGGGGACACTGAAGCTTTCTTT

clone_size: -
cdr3_length: 14
v_call: TRBV6-6
d_call: -
j_call: TRBJ1-2
cdr3_aa: CASTWEGGSYGYTF
cdr3_nt: TGTGCCAGCACTTGGGAGGGAGGTTCCTATGGCTACACCTTC

clone_size: -
cdr3_length: 13
v_call: TRBV2
d_call: TRBD2
j_call: TRBJ2-5
cdr3_aa: CASRGTSGETQYF
cdr3_nt: TGTGCCAGCAGGGGGACTAGCGGGGAGACCCAGTACTTC

clone_size: -
cdr3_length: 14
v_call: TRBV5-1
d_call: -
j_call: TRBJ1-1
cdr3_aa: CASRGGTMNTEAFF
cdr3_nt: TGCGCCAGCAGGGGAGGAACCATGAACACTGAAGCTTTCTTT

clone_size: few
cdr3_length: 13
v_call: TRBV9
d_call: -
j_call: TRBJ2-2
cdr3_aa: CASSFDTTGELFF
cdr3_nt: TGTGCCAGCAGCTTCGACACGACCGGGGAGCTGTTTTTT

clone_size: -
cdr3_length: 13
v_call: TRBV5-1
d_call: -
j_call: TRBJ2-7
cdr3_aa: CASSGEPFYEQYF
cdr3_nt: TGCGCCAGCAGCGGAGAGCCCTTCTACGAGCAGTACTTC

clone_size: -
cdr3_length: 15
v_call: TRBV5-1
d_call: TRBD1
j_call: TRBJ1-5
cdr3_aa: CASSLTGAIYQPQHF
cdr3_nt: TGCGCCAGCAGCTTGACAGGGGCGATCTATCAGCCCCAGCATTTT

clone_size: once
cdr3_length: 12
v_call: TRBV28
d_call: -
j_call: TRBJ2-5
cdr3_aa: CASSLAPGTQYF
cdr3_nt: TGTGCCAGCAGTCTGGCCCCAGGGACCCAGTACTTC

clone_size: -
cdr3_length: 19
v_call: TRBV7-8
d_call: TRBD1
j_call: TRBJ2-4
cdr3_aa: CASSLAGTGSVLAKNIQYF
cdr3_nt: TGTGCCAGCAGCTTAGCCGGGACAGGGTCGGTACTAGCCAAAAACATTCAGTACTTC

clone_size: -
cdr3_length: 14
v_call: TRBV7-2
d_call: -
j_call: TRBJ2-5
cdr3_aa: CASTLHGAQETQYF
cdr3_nt: TGTGCCAGCACGTTACATGGTGCCCAAGAGACCCAGTACTTC

clone_size: -
cdr3_length: 18
v_call: TRBV7-2
d_call: TRBD1
j_call: TRBJ1-4
cdr3_aa: CASSSPAGTGGWGEKLFF
cdr3_nt: TGTGCCAGCAGCTCCCCCGCCGGGACAGGGGGCTGGGGTGAAAAACTGTTTTTT

clone_size: -
cdr3_length: 16
v_call: TRBV7-9
d_call: TRBD1
j_call: TRBJ1-3
cdr3_aa: CASSLPGDRAPYTIYF
cdr3_nt: TGTGCCAGCAGCCTCCCGGGGGACAGGGCGCCGTACACCATATATTTT

clone_size: -
cdr3_length: 13
v_call: TRBV2
d_call: -
j_call: TRBJ2-3
cdr3_aa: CASRARLADTQYF
cdr3_nt: TGTGCCAGCAGGGCCAGACTAGCAGATACGCAGTATTTT

clone_size: -
cdr3_length: 15
v_call: TRBV10-3
d_call: -
j_call: TRBJ2-3
cdr3_aa: CAISERGGMTDTQYF
cdr3_nt: TGTGCCATCAGTGAGAGGGGGGGGATGACAGATACGCAGTATTTT

clone_size: -
cdr3_length: 18
v_call: TRBV5-4
d_call: TRBD2
j_call: TRBJ2-2
cdr3_aa: CASSTDSGGPLDTGELFF
cdr3_nt: TGTGCCAGCAGCACCGATAGCGGGGGCCCTCTTGACACCGGGGAGCTGTTTTTT

clone_size: -
cdr3_length: 17
v_call: TRBV7-9
d_call: -
j_call: TRBJ2-1
cdr3_aa: CASSSRRAPSSYNEQFF
cdr3_nt: TGTGCCAGCAGCTCGAGGAGGGCCCCCAGCTCCTACAATGAGCAGTTCTTC

clone_size: -
cdr3_length: 16
v_call: TRBV4-2
d_call: -
j_call: TRBJ1-1
cdr3_aa: CASSRRGGGMNTEAFF
cdr3_nt: TGTGCCAGCAGCCGTCGGGGGGGCGGAATGAACACTGAAGCTTTCTTT

clone_size: -
cdr3_length: 15
v_call: TRBV6-5
d_call: TRBD1
j_call: TRBJ1-4
cdr3_aa: CASSSLQGAGEKLFF
cdr3_nt: TGTGCCAGCAGTTCCTTACAGGGGGCGGGTGAAAAACTGTTTTTT

clone_size: -
cdr3_length: 16
v_call: TRBV27
d_call: TRBD1
j_call: TRBJ2-2
cdr3_aa: CASTGTGGVRTGELFF
cdr3_nt: TGTGCCAGCACCGGGACAGGGGGCGTTCGCACCGGGGAGCTGTTTTTT

clone_size: few
cdr3_length: 16
v_call: TRBV5-6
d_call: TRBD1
j_call: TRBJ1-2
cdr3_aa: CASSLYRDRVNYGYTF
cdr3_nt: TGTGCCAGCAGCCTCTACCGGGACAGGGTGAACTATGGCTACACCTTC

clone_size: -
cdr3_length: 13
v_call: TRBV7-9
d_call: TRBD1
j_call: TRBJ1-5
cdr3_aa: CASSRQGRQPQHF
cdr3_nt: TGTGCCAGCAGCCGACAGGGGAGACAGCCCCAGCATTTT

clone_size: -
cdr3_length: 15
v_call: TRBV19
d_call: -
j_call: TRBJ1-2
cdr3_aa: CASSTSVSSNYGYTF
cdr3_nt: TGTGCCAGTAGTACTTCGGTCTCCTCTAACTATGGCTACACCTTC

clone_size: -
cdr3_length: 15
v_call: TRBV5-8
d_call: -
j_call: TRBJ1-5
cdr3_aa: CASSLRTLSNQPQHF
cdr3_nt: TGTGCCAGCAGCTTGCGGACTCTGAGCAATCAGCCCCAGCATTTT

clone_size: -
cdr3_length: 15
v_call: TRBV6-5
d_call: -
j_call: TRBJ1-2
cdr3_aa: CASSYLGYNNYGYTF
cdr3_nt: TGTGCCAGCAGTTACCTCGGGTACAATAACTATGGCTACACCTTC

clone_size: -
cdr3_length: 14
v_call: TRBV5-1
d_call: -
j_call: TRBJ1-2
cdr3_aa: CASKGGERGYGYTF
cdr3_nt: TGCGCCAGCAAAGGCGGGGAGAGGGGCTATGGCTACACCTTC

clone_size: -
cdr3_length: 15
v_call: TRBV4-1
d_call: -
j_call: TRBJ1-4
cdr3_aa: CASSQDDQGRKKLFF
cdr3_nt: TGCGCCAGCAGCCAAGATGACCAGGGTCGGAAAAAACTGTTTTTT

clone_size: -
cdr3_length: 14
v_call: TRBV28
d_call: -
j_call: TRBJ1-2
cdr3_aa: CASRPDSSYYGYTF
cdr3_nt: TGTGCCAGCAGACCGGACAGTTCTTACTATGGCTACACCTTC

clone_size: -
cdr3_length: 14
v_call: TRBV6-6
d_call: -
j_call: TRBJ2-2
cdr3_aa: CASTRDPGVGELFF
cdr3_nt: TGTGCCAGCACTCGGGACCCGGGGGTCGGGGAGCTGTTTTTT

clone_size: few
cdr3_length: 14
v_call: TRBV19
d_call: -
j_call: TRBJ1-6
cdr3_aa: CASSSRPNNSPLHF
cdr3_nt: TGTGCCAGTAGTTCCAGGCCCAATAATTCACCCCTCCACTTT

clone_size: -
cdr3_length: 14
v_call: TRBV19
d_call: TRBD2
j_call: TRBJ2-3
cdr3_aa: CASKDSGGSDTQYF
cdr3_nt: TGTGCCAGTAAAGATAGCGGGGGCTCAGATACGCAGTATTTT

clone_size: -
cdr3_length: 12
v_call: TRBV5-4
d_call: TRBD1
j_call: TRBJ1-6
cdr3_aa: CASSPEDRVLHF
cdr3_nt: TGTGCCAGCAGCCCAGAGGACAGGGTCCTCCACTTT